Presented here are 6 T cell receptor beta chains from one specimen sequenced in a study of shared clonotypes between healthy human individuals (dated by TCRdb to about 2020). Preparation of the library involved the immunoSEQ multiplex PCR assay. What TCRdb holds here is the immuneACCESS table cut down to in-frame rearrangements. Part of the clones is not present; checked against another copy, under half of the missing clones reflect an unresolved V gene, and the others are unexplained. Here the sample has 950,000 to 1,100,000 clones; approximately 72% occur a single time. The top ten clones comprise approximately 1.5% of the sample. The sample consisted of memory CD4+ T cells sorted from blood. The cell subset or site label, as the study defines it: CD45RA-negative fraction. The receptor source for this set is a man aged 18 to 30 in good health.

This chain joins TRBV30 and TRBJ2-1; D gene unclear. The CDR3 length is 15 residues. V was cut by 3 bases and J by 0 bases, with 12 bases left in between. The germline V gene has CDR1 GTSNPN and CDR2 SVGIG (reference sequence). The CDR3 DNA follows: TGTGCCTGGAGATACGGGCTCTACTCCTACAATGAGCAGTTCTTC. Translation: CAWRYGLYSYNEQFF.

The chain links TRBV7-2 to TRBJ1-1; D is unresolved. Germline V gene lookup returns CDR1 SGHTA and CDR2 FQGNSA. Trimming took off 5 bases at V and 6 bases at J, with 16 bases between the two ends. This CDR3 is 14 amino acids long. Here the CDR3 reads CASSPRRVTSEAFF. CDR3 in DNA: TGTGCCAGCAGCCCCCGTCGGGTGACCTCTGAAGCTTTCTTT.

The rearrangement joins TRBV5-4 to TRBJ2-2; D is perhaps TRBD2 (6 bases). The CDR3 is 14 amino acids. The ends were cut back, 0 bases at V and 7 bases at J, with 10 bases in the middle. CDR1 SGHNT and CDR2 YYREEE come from the germline V gene (reference sequence). The chain's CDR3 is CASSLGGTYGELFF. Here the CDR3 DNA reads TGTGCCAGCAGCTTGGGGGGGACTTACGGGGAGCTGTTTTTT.

The V call is TRBV29-1, the J call TRBJ1-3; D is unresolved. From germline, CDR1 is SQVTM and CDR2 ANQGSEA. Trimming stripped 4 bases from V and 0 bases from J, with 10 bases between. The CDR3 extends over 14 amino acids. CDR3 loop: CSVVPANSGNTIYF. For the CDR3, the DNA is TGCAGCGTTGTTCCAGCGAACTCTGGAAACACCATATATTTT.

This clone was seen only a few times. The same CDR3 also results from other DNA sequences found in this sample. The rearrangement joins TRBV30 to TRBJ1-5; unclear D gene. V was clipped by 1 base and J by 3 bases, with 7 bases between them. Germline loops: CDR1 GTSNPN, CDR2 SVGIG (reference sequence). This CDR3 contains 13 residues. The CDR3 coding sequence is TGTGCCTGGAGTGGCGGCCCCAATCAGCCCCAGCATTTT. It specifies CAWSGGPNQPQHF. Full variable domain (outside the CDR3, taken from reference TRBV30 and TRBJ1-5): SQTIHQWPATLVQPVGSPLSLECTVEGTSNPNLYWYRQAAGRGLQLLFYSVGIGQISSEVPQNLSASRPQDRQFILSSKKLLLSDSGFYLCAWSGGPNQPQHFGDGTRLSIL.

V usage is TRBV5-1 and J usage is TRBJ1-1, with D perhaps TRBD1 (5 bases). The CDR3 runs to 14 residues. CDR1 is SGHRS and CDR2 is YFSETQ in the germline V gene. Trimming took off 4 bases at V and 1 base at J, with 11 bases between the two ends. The CDR3 sequence is CASSLQTENTEAFF. CDR3 coding DNA: TGCGCCAGCAGCCTCCAGACAGAGAACACTGAAGCTTTCTTT.